The rows below give T cell receptor beta chains drawn from one sample of a study of T cells in Graves' hyperthyroidism and ophthalmopathy. TCRdb re-called the multiplex PCR reads with MiXCR, one entry per CDR3 protein. The sample carries hundreds of thousands of distinct CDR3 sequences, 15% to 20% recorded once. Sequencing was performed on blood. The receptor source for this set is a woman in her 30s with Graves' hyperthyroidism. Each CDR3 is given with its conserved first and last residue. The D gene is left open where the match is weak. Size is omitted from some rows. Given values are once, few, many or a class for expanded clones.

size: many; J: TRBJ1-6; D: -; V: TRBV2; length: 13; CDR3: CASSIQARSPLHF; DNA: TGTGCCAGCAGTATCCAGGCTCGGTCACCCCTCCACTTT
size: few; J: TRBJ2-5; D: TRBD2; V: TRBV20-1; length: 13; CDR3: CSAPIAGGETQYF; DNA: TGCAGTGCGCCCATAGCGGGAGGGGAGACCCAGTACTTC
size: few; J: TRBJ1-2; D: -; V: TRBV6-1; length: 14; CDR3: CASSEGSSGYGYTF; DNA: TGTGCCAGCAGTGAAGGGTCCTCAGGCTATGGCTACACCTTC
size: many; J: TRBJ1-6; D: -; V: TRBV5-6; length: 16; CDR3: CASSPWTTSGNSPLHF; DNA: TGTGCCAGCAGCCCCTGGACCACCAGTGGCAATTCACCCCTCCACTTT
size: many; J: TRBJ2-3; D: TRBD1; V: TRBV11-3; length: 14; CDR3: CASSPGTDTDTQYF; DNA: TGTGCCAGCAGCCCCGGGACAGACACAGATACGCAGTATTTT
size: many; J: TRBJ2-4; D: TRBD2; V: TRBV11-2; length: 15; CDR3: CASSRPGGSLNIQYF; DNA: TGTGCCAGCAGCCGGCCTGGCGGGAGTTTAAACATTCAGTACTTC
size: few; J: TRBJ2-3; D: TRBD2; V: TRBV7-2; length: 17; CDR3: CASSRRSLAGLTDTQYF; DNA: TGTGCCAGCAGCAGACGGTCACTAGCGGGACTCACAGATACGCAGTATTTT
size: many; J: TRBJ2-3; D: -; V: TRBV12-3/TRBV12-4; length: 12; CDR3: CASSTTEGAQYF; DNA: TGTGCCAGCAGTACGACGGAGGGGGCGCAGTATTTT
size: -; J: TRBJ2-1; D: TRBD2; V: TRBV3-1; length: 17; CDR3: CASSQEFVSGSRGEQFF; DNA: TGTGCCAGCAGCCAAGAGTTCGTCAGCGGGAGTCGCGGTGAGCAGTTCTTC
size: few; J: TRBJ2-6; D: -; V: TRBV30; length: 14; CDR3: CAWSWAAGANVLTF; DNA: TGTGCCTGGAGTTGGGCAGCCGGGGCCAACGTCCTGACTTTC
size: few; J: TRBJ1-1; D: -; V: TRBV20-1; length: 12; CDR3: CSALYGETEAFF; DNA: TGCAGTGCCCTGTATGGGGAAACTGAAGCTTTCTTT
size: many; J: TRBJ2-7; D: TRBD2; V: TRBV27; length: 15; CDR3: CASSTLAGVLNEQYF; DNA: TGTGCCAGCAGTACGCTAGCGGGAGTCTTAAACGAGCAGTACTTC
size: -; J: TRBJ2-3; D: -; V: TRBV3-1; length: 14; CDR3: CASSQDPGSDTQYF; DNA: TGTGCCAGCAGCCAAGATCCAGGGTCAGATACGCAGTATTTT
size: few; J: TRBJ1-1; D: -; V: TRBV27; length: 13; CDR3: CASRSGVPTEAFF; DNA: TGTGCCAGCAGATCAGGGGTTCCCACTGAAGCTTTCTTT
size: -; J: TRBJ1-1; D: -; V: TRBV20-1; length: 15; CDR3: CSASFDRLGFTEAFF; DNA: TGCAGTGCCAGCTTCGACAGGCTGGGATTCACTGAAGCTTTCTTT
size: -; J: TRBJ2-2; D: TRBD1; V: TRBV25-1; length: 14; CDR3: CASRGTGRTGELFF; DNA: TGTGCCAGCCGCGGGACAGGGCGTACCGGGGAGCTGTTTTTT
size: -; J: TRBJ1-2; D: -; V: TRBV29-1; length: 13; CDR3: CSVESGGFYGYTF; DNA: TGCAGCGTTGAATCGGGGGGCTTCTATGGCTACACCTTC
size: many; J: TRBJ2-5; D: -; V: TRBV11-2; length: 16; CDR3: CASSLDWRESLETQYF; DNA: TGTGCCAGCAGCTTAGACTGGCGGGAATCGCTAGAGACCCAGTACTTC
size: many; J: TRBJ2-3; D: -; V: TRBV7-9; length: 15; CDR3: CASSLARASADTQYF; DNA: TGTGCCAGCAGCTTAGCGCGGGCTAGCGCAGATACGCAGTATTTT
size: many; J: TRBJ1-1; D: -; V: TRBV5-1; length: 14; CDR3: CASSFGGAYTEAFF; DNA: TGCGCCAGCAGCTTCGGTGGTGCGTACACTGAAGCTTTCTTT
size: many; J: TRBJ2-6; D: -; V: TRBV28; length: 14; CDR3: CASSLISGANVLTF; DNA: TGTGCCAGCAGTTTAATCTCTGGGGCCAACGTCCTGACTTTC
size: -; J: TRBJ2-7; D: -; V: TRBV28; length: 12; CDR3: CASSFSQHQQYF; DNA: TGTGCCAGCAGTTTCTCGCAGCACCAGCAGTACTTC
size: -; J: TRBJ1-2; D: -; V: TRBV6-1; length: 12; CDR3: CATMGGSYGYTF; DNA: TGTGCCACCATGGGGGGGTCTTATGGCTACACCTTC
size: -; J: TRBJ2-7; D: -; V: TRBV19; length: 13; CDR3: CASSTVNPYEQYF; DNA: TGTGCCAGTAGTACCGTCAACCCATACGAGCAGTACTTC
size: many; J: TRBJ2-2; D: -; V: TRBV7-9; length: 14; CDR3: CASSGTTYTGELFF; DNA: TGTGCCAGCAGCGGGACCACCTACACCGGGGAGCTGTTTTTT
size: many; J: TRBJ2-2; D: -; V: TRBV5-1; length: 16; CDR3: CASSLGSQGVTGELFF; DNA: TGCGCCAGCAGCTTGGGGTCGCAGGGTGTCACCGGGGAGCTGTTTTTT
size: few; J: TRBJ2-2; D: TRBD2; V: TRBV6-2/TRBV6-3; length: 14; CDR3: CASRRLANTGELFF; DNA: TGTGCCAGCAGAAGACTAGCCAACACCGGGGAGCTGTTTTTT
size: -; J: TRBJ2-1; D: TRBD2; V: TRBV11-3; length: 18; CDR3: CASSSTGTSGRNYNEQFF; DNA: TGTGCCAGCAGCTCGACCGGGACTAGCGGGAGAAACTACAATGAGCAGTTCTTC